These 29 T cell receptor beta chains came from one sample sequenced in a study of Graves' ophthalmopathy and Graves' hyperthyroidism. RNA transcripts were the template, and TCR beta CDR3 regions were amplified from them. The authors performed first-round RT-PCR with HTBI primers and then a second-round multiplex PCR. TCRdb independently ran MiXCR on the multiplex PCR reads; one entry per CDR3 protein. The table shows about 500,000 distinct CDR3 sequences, with 14% occurring only once. The sequenced sample was blood. The receptors were gathered from a woman in her 30s with Graves' ophthalmopathy.

This rearrangement joins TRBV30 to TRBJ2-4; D unclear. The CDR3 contains 14 residues. Trimming removed 5 bases at V and 0 bases at J, with 11 bases between. CDR1 is GTSNPN and CDR2 is SVGIG in the germline V gene (reference sequence). The CDR3 loop is CAWDGDLAKNIQYF. CDR3 sequence (DNA): TGTGCCTGGGACGGTGATTTAGCCAAAAACATTCAGTACTTC.

Of note for this clonotype: It may be a read error: a sequence one base away is much more abundant. The missing conserved phenylalanine or tryptophan at the end of this CDR3 makes a read error likely. The chain employs TRBV5-1 and TRBJ1-2; D ambiguous. CDR3 length: 13 residues. Trimming stripped 5 bases from V and 4 bases from J, with 12 bases between. Looked up from germline, CDR1 is SGHRS and CDR2 is YFSETQ. The CDR3 reads CASSSIGSYGYTL. The CDR3 DNA sequence: TGCGCCAGCAGTTCTATCGGTTCCTATGGCTACACCTTG.

In this sample, this clonotype turned up many times. The chain couples TRBV6-5 to TRBJ1-1; TRBD1 matches 8 bases. V gave up 8 bases and J gave up 1 base; unmatched junction bases: 0. The germline gives CDR1 MNHEY, CDR2 SVGAGI. The CDR3 is made up of 12 amino acids. The CDR3, as DNA: TGTGCCAGCGACAGGGGGAACACTGAAGCTTTCTTT. This codes for CASDRGNTEAFF.

This chain joins TRBV12-3 or TRBV12-4 and TRBJ2-2; tentatively, D is TRBD1 (5 bases). V was shortened by 5 bases and J by 6 bases, with 10 bases between the two germline ends. This CDR3 region has 13 residues. The chain's CDR3 is CASSLRQSGELFF. The CDR3, as DNA: TGTGCCAGCAGTCTCAGACAGTCCGGGGAGCTGTTTTTT.

This clonotype was found a few times. A much larger clone is a single base away; this may be a read error. The rearrangement joins TRBV11-3 to TRBJ1-1; D unclear. Germline values: CDR1 SGHNT, CDR2 YENEEA. The length of the CDR3 is 13 residues. The CDR3 region has the DNA TGTGCCTGCAGCTTAACAGTGTTCACTGAAGCTTTCTTT. Its protein is CACSLTVFTEAFF.

This clonotype was detected ten times or more. This chain connects TRBV5-1 to TRBJ2-7, with D tentatively TRBD2 (5 bases). Trimming left V 2 bases short and J 0 bases short, with 12 bases between. This CDR3 contains 15 residues. Germline CDR1 SGHRS, CDR2 YFSETQ. CDR3 region: CASSLDGLYSYEQYF. The CDR3 nucleotides are TGCGCCAGCAGCTTAGACGGACTCTACTCCTACGAGCAGTACTTC.

The table lists this clonotype with many counts. This CDR3 is CASTEAYGNTIYF. The CDR3 DNA is TGTGCCAGCACCGAGGCGTATGGAAACACCATATATTTT. The chain has TRBV7-6 and TRBJ1-3, with D unresolved. This CDR3 is built from 13 residues. Germline lookup yields CDR1 SGHVS and CDR2 FNYEAQ. V dropped 7 bases and J dropped 3 bases, with 10 bases sitting between them.

This clonotype has a handful of counts. This chain joins TRBV20-1 and TRBJ2-2; D may correspond to TRBD1 or TRBD2 (5 bases each). The ends were cut back, 6 bases at V and 8 bases at J, with 22 bases in the middle. The V gene's germline CDR1 is DFQATT and CDR2 SNEGSKA (reference sequence). This CDR3 contains 15 residues. Here the CDR3 DNA reads TGCAGTGCATTGGGACGGCGAGCTGGACCGGGGGAGCTGTTTTTT. Protein product: CSALGRRAGPGELFF.

This clonotype was seen many times. The chain is built from TRBV28 and TRBJ2-7, with D perhaps TRBD1 (6 bases). The CDR3 has 12 residues. Looked up from germline, CDR1 is MDHEN and CDR2 is SYDVKM. Trimming left V 8 bases short and J 7 bases short, with 15 bases between. CDR3 loop: CASGDRLLEQYF. The CDR3 region has the DNA TGTGCCAGCGGCGACAGGCTGCTAGAGCAGTACTTC.

This clonotype was detected ten times or more. This sequence joins TRBV12-3 or TRBV12-4 and TRBJ2-4, with 8 positions matching TRBD1. V gave up 8 bases and J gave up 1 base; unmatched junction bases: 7. The CDR3 sequence is 15 residues long. The CDR3 sequence: CASGETGVAKNIQYF. CDR3 in DNA: TGTGCCAGCGGGGAGACAGGGGTTGCCAAAAACATTCAGTACTTC.

This clonotype was detected many times. This chain connects TRBV27 to TRBJ2-2; D is unclear. The V and J ends lost 5 bases and 10 bases respectively, with 8 bases between them. The CDR3 contains 11 residues. The germline V gene encodes CDR1 MNHEY and CDR2 SMNVEV (reference sequence). CDR3 amino acids: CASSDGEELFF. In DNA form, the CDR3 reads TGTGCCAGCAGTGATGGGGAGGAGCTGTTTTTT.

This clonotype has at least ten counts. The CDR3 region has the DNA TGTGCCAGCAGTCGAGGGGACATTTACGAGCAGTACTTC. Protein sequence: CASSRGDIYEQYF. The chain carries TRBV27 and TRBJ2-7, with D possibly matching TRBD1 (6 bases). CDR3 size: 13 residues. The germline V and J ends were trimmed by 5 bases and 4 bases, with 12 bases remaining between them. Germline values: CDR1 MNHEY, CDR2 SMNVEV (reference sequence).

The sample holds many counts of this clonotype. The chain has TRBV20-1 and TRBJ1-2, with D perhaps matching TRBD1 (5 bases). Germline values: CDR1 DFQATT, CDR2 SNEGSKA (reference sequence). V lost 1 base and J lost 4, with 13 bases in between. The CDR3 loop spans 14 amino acids. This chain's CDR3 is CSARAVGVGYGYTF. The CDR3 nucleotides read TGCAGTGCTAGAGCGGTAGGGGTGGGCTATGGCTACACCTTC.

Ten or more counts support this clonotype. CDR3 DNA: TGTGCCAGCAGCCCGGGGCCTGAAGCTTTCTTT. Translated: CASSPGPEAFF. This rearrangement joins TRBV12-3 or TRBV12-4 to TRBJ1-1; D perhaps matches TRBD1 (5 bases). The CDR3 is 11 residues long. Trimming took off 6 bases at V and 6 bases at J, with 8 bases between the two ends.

This clonotype was found many times. The CDR3 DNA follows: TGTGCCAGCAGGGAAACAGGATCCAACACTGAAGCTTTCTTT. Its protein is CASRETGSNTEAFF. The chain links TRBV6-1 to TRBJ1-1, with D possibly TRBD1 on 5 matching bases. V lost 6 bases and J lost 2, with 13 bases in between. The CDR3 has 14 residues. Germline V lookup: CDR1 MNHNS, CDR2 SASEGT.

With respect to this clonotype: At one boundary the junction diverges from the germline segment, which might be a read error. J is TRBJ1-6 and V is TRBV6-2 or TRBV6-3; D might be TRBD1 (5 bases). Germline V lookup: CDR1 MNHEY, CDR2 SVGEGT. The CDR3 runs 14 residues. CDR3 DNA sequence: TGTGCCAGCAGCCCCGGGACGGACGTGTCACACCTCCACTTT. Translation gives CASSPGTDVSHLHF.

This clonotype was detected ten times or more. The chain recombines TRBV28 with TRBJ1-2; no firm D call. Trimming pared 6 bases from V and 1 base from J, leaving 9 bases between. The CDR3 spans 13 residues. The germline V gene has CDR1 MDHEN and CDR2 SYDVKM. DNA for the CDR3: TGTGCCAGCAGACTTGGCTTTAACTATGGCTACACCTTC. This gives the protein CASRLGFNYGYTF.

The V call is TRBV19, the J call TRBJ1-1; 9 bases are shared with TRBD1. The CDR3 consists of 14 residues. Germline CDR1 reads LNHDA; CDR2 reads SQIVND (reference sequence). The J segment lost 7 bases and the V segment lost 3 bases, leaving 6 bases of the junction unmatched. CDR3 protein: CASSITGGGGEAFF. The DNA for the CDR3 is TGTGCCAGTAGTATTACAGGGGGCGGAGGTGAAGCTTTCTTT.

Ten or more counts support this clonotype. This rearrangement joins TRBV7-2 to TRBJ1-6; D remains ambiguous. CDR3 length: 16 residues. V lost 1 base, J lost 8 bases, and 15 bases lay in between. The germline CDR1 and CDR2 sequences are SGHTA and FQGNSA. CDR3 in DNA: TGTGCCAGCAGCTTAGGGAGAGGGAGCCTTTATTCACCCCTCCACTTT. Encoded protein: CASSLGRGSLYSPLHF. The full variable domain, with the rest looked up from reference TRBV7-2 and TRBJ1-6, is GAGVSQSPSNKVTEKGKDVELRCDPISGHTALYWYRQSLGQGLEFLIYFQGNSAPDKSGLPSDRFSAERTGGSVSTLTIQRTQQEDSAVYLCASSLGRGSLYSPLHFGNGTRLTVT.

At least ten counts were recorded for this clonotype. The V call is TRBV20-1, the J call TRBJ1-3; D uncertain. Deletions cut 1 base from V and 0 bases from J, with 7 bases between. This CDR3 has 14 amino acids. Germline V gives CDR1 DFQATT, CDR2 SNEGSKA (reference sequence). The CDR3 region is CSARAGGSGNTIYF. The CDR3 DNA reads as TGCAGTGCTAGAGCAGGAGGCTCTGGAAACACCATATATTTT.

This clonotype was seen a handful of times. This rearrangement joins TRBV6-2 or TRBV6-3 to TRBJ2-2; D uncertain. CDR1 and CDR2 (germline): MNHEY, SVGEGT. Trimming cost V 2 bases and J 1 base, with 5 bases left between them. This CDR3 region has 14 residues. The CDR3 sequence: CASSYRVNTGELFF. The CDR3 DNA reads as TGTGCCAGCAGTTACAGGGTGAACACCGGGGAGCTGTTTTTT.

There are a few counts of this clonotype. V usage is TRBV30 and J usage is TRBJ2-2; D ambiguous. V lost 0 bases to trimming and J lost 7 bases, with 12 bases between them. The CDR3 is made up of 14 amino acids. Looked up from germline, CDR1 is GTSNPN and CDR2 is SVGIG (reference sequence). The CDR3 DNA sequence: TGTGCCTGGAGTGTACAAGCCACTGTCGGGGAGCTGTTTTTT. Residues: CAWSVQATVGELFF.

This clonotype was counted ten times or more. CDR3 in amino acids: CSVERDGRVGAFF. For the CDR3, the DNA is TGCAGCGTTGAACGTGACGGCCGGGTGGGAGCTTTCTTT. The chain joins TRBV29-1 to TRBJ1-1; D uncertain. Germline CDR1 reads SQVTM; CDR2 reads ANQGSEA. CDR3 length equals 13 residues. With 2 bases removed from V and 10 bases from J, the gap between germline ends came to 17 bases. The full variable domain, completed using reference TRBV29-1 and TRBJ1-1, is SAVISQKPSRDICQRGTSLTIQCQVDSQVTMMFWYRQQPGQSLTLIATANQGSEATYESGFVIDKFPISRPNLTFSTLTVSNMSPEDSSIYLCSVERDGRVGAFFGQGTRLTVV.

This clonotype was observed at least ten times. The chain has TRBV11-2 and TRBJ1-1; D is ambiguous. The length of the CDR3 is 15 residues. Germline loops: CDR1 SGHAT, CDR2 FQNNGV. V was cut by 6 bases and J by 5 bases, with 19 bases left in between. The CDR3 protein is CASRYPGRARTEAFF. In DNA, the CDR3 is TGTGCCAGCAGATATCCGGGGAGGGCTAGGACTGAAGCTTTCTTT.

There are many counts of this clonotype. V gene TRBV12-5 combines with J gene TRBJ2-7, with TRBD1 as a possible D gene (5 bases). Germline CDR1 LGHNT, CDR2 FRNRAP. CDR3 length: 14 amino acids. The V end lost 2 bases, the J end lost 4 bases, and 12 bases lay between the germline ends. The DNA for the CDR3 is TGTGCTAGTGGTTTGACCAGGGCCGGGTACGAGCAGTACTTC. This codes for CASGLTRAGYEQYF.

This clonotype showed up many times. The rearrangement joins TRBV6-1 to TRBJ1-2, with 9 nucleotides matching TRBD1. Per the germline V gene, CDR1 is MNHNS and CDR2 is SASEGT. This CDR3 has 14 amino acids. The V and J ends lost 7 bases and 6 bases, in that order; junction bases with no gene match: 9. This chain's CDR3 is CASNSGTGTDGYTF. The DNA of the CDR3 is TGTGCCAGCAACTCCGGGACAGGGACGGATGGCTACACCTTC.

This clonotype came up many times. The chain uses TRBV28 and TRBJ1-2; D is undetermined. V lost 3 bases, J lost 1 base, and 9 bases lay in between. Germline CDR1 MDHEN, CDR2 SYDVKM. The CDR3 has 14 amino acids. Written as DNA, the CDR3 is TGTGCCAGCAGTTTCCTTGTCAATAACTATGGCTACACCTTC. Protein sequence: CASSFLVNNYGYTF.

This clonotype was counted between two and nine times. The chain employs TRBV20-1 and TRBJ2-5, with a weak D call TRBD1 (6 bases). Germline values: CDR1 DFQATT, CDR2 SNEGSKA (reference sequence). The V gene lost 3 bases and the J gene lost 2 bases, with 16 bases spanning the gap. The CDR3 loop spans 15 amino acids. The CDR3 DNA follows: TGCAGTGCTAGGATTCTGGGGGCCGGGCAAGAGACCCAGTACTTC. It is translated as CSARILGAGQETQYF.

This clonotype came up many times. The J gene is TRBJ1-2, the V gene TRBV15; D is uncertain. Trimming pared 2 bases from V and 3 bases from J, leaving 7 bases between. This CDR3 has 13 residues. CDR1 and CDR2 (germline): LNHNV, YYDKDF (reference sequence). In nucleotides, the CDR3 is TGTGCCACCAGCAGAAGGCCGGACTATGGCTACACCTTC. Protein sequence: CATSRRPDYGYTF.